This entry describes one TCR beta chain. The record originates from a study of patients and donors after allogeneic stem cell transplantation. TCRdb analysed the RT-PCR reads with MiXCR anew, one entry per CDR3 protein. The table includes about 960,000 distinct CDR3 sequences, approximately 19% detected once. The specimen sequenced was blood, either unsorted or a sorted T cell fraction (not recorded which). The receptor was isolated from a human donor who was either an allogeneic HSCT recipient or a stem cell or donor lymphocyte infusion donor (not recorded which). It is not recorded whose cells these are; they may come from a transplant donor.

The CDR3 coding sequence is TGTGCCAGCACCCTAGGACAGGGGTACTACGAGCAGTACTTC. Amino acid sequence: CASTLGQGYYEQYF. V gene TRBV6-1 combines with J gene TRBJ2-7; TRBD1 matches 9 bases. J lost 3 bases, V lost 7 bases, and 7 bases had no gene match. Germline assignment: CDR1 MNHNS and CDR2 SASEGT. This CDR3 is 14 amino acids long.